Described below is a single TCR beta chain sequence and its context. This clonotype was seen repeatedly, ten times or more. Its antigen is currently not known. No base qualities exist here, and no much larger clone lies one base off it. This specimen comes from a study of low-dose radiotherapy and immunotherapy resistance in tumors (dated 2022 in TCRdb). The study in broad terms: In Cohort 1, each fraction delivered 0.5 Gy every 2 weeks, and the prescribed total PTV dose was 6.5 Gy. Randomization of trial participants into treatment groups was not performed. Eight patients were included in the translational analysis, namely three from the first dose cohort plus the first five from the second dose cohort. Intravenous cyclophosphamide at 200 mg/m2 was administered every two weeks, one day ahead of each radiation and immunotherapy administration. Starting on cycle 1 day 1, patients took 300 mg of aspirin by mouth once a day for four cycles. Patients were given nivolumab as a 240 mg flat dose every two weeks and ipilimumab at 1 mg/kg every six weeks, with both drugs delivered intravenously. In Cohort 2, 1 Gy per fraction was delivered every two weeks, for a total of 13 Gy over 26 weeks.

CDR1 and CDR2 are drawn from the germline V gene (reference sequence): LNHDA, SQIVND. V is clipped by 4 bases and J by 2 bases, and the sequence between their germline boundaries is 12 bases long. Its CDR3 holds 15 amino acids, cysteine through phenylalanine. Only the CDR3 DNA is retained, 45 bases long and in frame from the first base. According to the study, the label for this sample's time point signals: before trial treatment. Donors were enrolled in RACIN, a single-arm phase I dose-escalation trial in which nivolumab, ipilimumab, aspirin, low-dose cyclophosphamide and low-dose radiotherapy were combined. Patients were eligible if they had advanced solid tumors that were TIL-negative. First-strand cDNA was synthesized with Superscript III and a set of TRAV- and TRBV-specific primers, covering both TCRalpha and TCRbeta chains. A roughly 21-cycle PCR with Phusion amplified the TCRs, pairing a constant-region primer with the adapter that was attached to the V primers. Amplification of the isolated mRNA was done with the MessageAmp II aRNA Amplification Kit, which involved a roughly 17-hour in vitro transcription at 37 degrees C. The Dynabeads mRNA DIRECT Purification Kit was used to isolate mRNA for TCR sequencing. Indexed Illumina adapters were added in a second roughly 25-cycle Phusion PCR, and the resulting products were purified with AMPure XP beads. Deep sequencing of the TCRalpha and TCRbeta libraries was carried out on an Illumina MiniSeq instrument. Concerning the study's data processing: Using custom Perl scripts, TCR sequences encoding the same protein were pooled, out-of-frame sequences were removed, and the abundance of each clonotype was computed. Any TCR sequence supported by only a single read was excluded from analysis. Among the metrics used to describe the repertoires were Shannon entropy, Gini index, clonality, richness, and the frequency of TCRs shared between repertoires. Clones were called with MiXCR by TCRdb after fastp trimmed the public reads at Q25, and only in-frame beta chains were retained. Records with the same CDR3 protein are collapsed into one entry carrying the most frequent genes and DNA. TCRdb's processing, not the authors', yielded these V and J calls. This sample is represented by 85,000 to 95,000 distinct CDR3 sequences; 8% to 10% of them were singletons. The ten largest clones capture approximately 0.98% of the sample.

The sequence links TRBV19 to TRBJ1-5; a tentative D match to TRBD1 spans 6 bases. The material sequenced was PBMCs, taken before treatment. The TCR sequence derives from a male donor with prostate cancer. The DNA sequence is TGTGCCAGTAGTAAGGGGACATACGGCAATCAGCCCCAGCATTTT. Translated, this gives CASSKGTYGNQPQHF.